The rows below give T cell receptor beta chains drawn from one sample of a study of blood T cells in healthy people across ages. TCRdb processed the 5' RACE reads anew with MiXCR; each CDR3 protein has one entry. The repertoire holds roughly 800,000 distinct CDR3 sequences, with around 24% as singletons. The same data also contributed to another study, on T cells of mothers and their children.

The material sequenced was blood. Source of these receptors: a boy under 18 in good health. The CDR3 runs from the conserved cysteine through the conserved F or W. The D gene is left open where the match is weak. A clone size is listed for some rows: how often the clone was seen (once, few, many), or a class if it is expanded.

>.|TRBJ2-6|.|TRBV9
CASSSAGGPGANVLTF
TGTGCCAGCAGCTCAGCGGGTGGTCCCGGGGCCAACGTCCTGACTTTC
>.|TRBJ2-1|TRBD2|TRBV20-1
CSARSRLAGDRMEFF
TGCAGTGCTAGATCTCGACTAGCGGGTGACCGTATGGAGTTCTTC
>.|TRBJ2-4|.|TRBV28
CASSLEKGIGTKNIQYF
TGTGCCAGCAGTTTGGAAAAGGGGATAGGGACCAAAAACATTCAGTACTTC
>.|TRBJ2-1|TRBD2|TRBV5-1
CASSLGSGTSYNEQFF
TGCGCCAGCAGCTTGGGTAGCGGGACGTCCTACAATGAGCAGTTCTTC
>.|TRBJ2-5|.|TRBV7-9
CASSLAGVAAAQETQYF
TGTGCCAGCAGCTTAGCCGGTGTAGCGGCAGCCCAAGAGACCCAGTACTTC
>few|TRBJ1-5|.|TRBV6-2/TRBV6-3
CASTPGGVQPQHF
TGTGCCAGCACCCCTGGGGGGGTTCAGCCCCAGCATTTT
>few|TRBJ1-1|.|TRBV4-1
CASSQVMAGRSTEAFF
TGCGCCAGCAGCCAAGTTATGGCAGGTCGGAGCACTGAAGCTTTCTTT
>.|TRBJ1-3|.|TRBV2
CASVGQGRRYGNAIYF
TGTGCCAGTGTGGGTCAGGGGCGACGGTATGGAAACGCCATATATTTT
>few|TRBJ2-5|.|TRBV7-2
CADSLSTTQYF
TGTGCCGACAGCTTAAGCACGACCCAGTACTTC
>.|TRBJ2-1|.|TRBV7-9
CASSQPRGPSSYNEQFF
TGTGCCAGCAGTCAACCAAGGGGCCCCAGCTCCTACAATGAGCAGTTCTTC
>.|TRBJ2-2|TRBD1|TRBV24-1
CATSAGTGGPGELFF
TGTGCCACCAGCGCCGGGACAGGGGGCCCCGGGGAGCTGTTTTTT
>once|TRBJ2-5|.|TRBV7-6
CASSFQAIQETQYF
TGTGCCAGCAGTTTCCAGGCTATTCAAGAGACCCAGTACTTC
>.|TRBJ2-7|.|TRBV6-1
CASSKGFGRAYEQYF
TGTGCCAGCAGTAAGGGTTTCGGCAGAGCATACGAGCAGTACTTC
>.|TRBJ1-4|.|TRBV12-3/TRBV12-4
CASRGQLGNEKLFF
TGTGCCAGCCGGGGCCAGCTGGGTAATGAAAAACTGTTTTTT
>few|TRBJ1-6|.|TRBV4-1
CASSIHDRNSPLHF
TGCGCCAGCAGCATCCATGATAGGAATTCACCCCTCCACTTT
>few|TRBJ1-1|TRBD1|TRBV5-1
CASSLEAGTGGTEAFF
TGCGCCAGCAGCTTGGAAGCCGGGACAGGGGGCACTGAAGCTTTCTTT
>.|TRBJ1-2|TRBD1|TRBV12-3/TRBV12-4
CASSKGGRGGYGYTF
TGTGCCAGCAGTAAAGGGGGCAGGGGAGGCTACGGCTACACCTTC
>.|TRBJ2-5|TRBD2|TRBV20-1
CSANLAGLLKSTQYF
TGCAGTGCTAATTTAGCGGGGCTGTTAAAGTCGACCCAGTACTTC
>.|TRBJ2-2|.|TRBV3-1
CASSQVEERGLRTGELFF
TGTGCCAGCAGCCAAGTTGAGGAACGGGGGCTGAGGACCGGGGAGCTGTTTTTT
>.|TRBJ2-5|.|TRBV4-1
CASSQDTGLVETQYF
TGCGCCAGCAGCCAAGATACAGGGTTGGTGGAGACCCAGTACTTC
>.|TRBJ1-3|.|TRBV7-2
CASSRLSSGNTIYF
TGTGCCAGCAGCCGACTGAGCTCTGGAAACACCATATATTTT
>few|TRBJ2-1|TRBD1|TRBV20-1
CSAGPGQGVFNEQFF
TGCAGTGCCGGTCCGGGACAGGGGGTGTTCAATGAGCAGTTCTTC
>.|TRBJ1-5|.|TRBV19
CASEGSRNQPQHF
TGTGCCAGCGAGGGGAGTAGGAATCAGCCCCAGCATTTT
>once|TRBJ1-5|TRBD1|TRBV29-1
CSVTDRPGQPQHF
TGCAGCGTCACGGACAGGCCGGGGCAGCCCCAGCATTTT
>few|TRBJ1-5|.|TRBV15
CATSRDIAPPGPILNQPQHF
TGTGCCACCAGCAGAGATATCGCCCCGCCGGGCCCAATCTTAAATCAGCCCCAGCATTTT
>few|TRBJ2-1|TRBD2|TRBV5-1
CASGKRGDYNEQFF
TGCGCCAGCGGCAAGCGGGGGGACTACAATGAGCAGTTCTTC
>.|TRBJ2-6|.|TRBV20-1
CSRGEGASGANVLTF
TGCAGCAGGGGAGAAGGGGCCTCTGGGGCCAACGTCCTGACTTTC
>.|TRBJ2-5|TRBD1|TRBV28
CATGDRDETQYF
TGTGCCACCGGGGACAGGGATGAGACCCAGTACTTC
>.|TRBJ2-2|.|TRBV19
CASSIISSDTGELFF
TGTGCCAGTAGTATCATTAGTTCGGACACCGGGGAGCTGTTTTTT
>few|TRBJ2-7|.|TRBV15
CATAWDWYEQYF
TGTGCCACCGCATGGGATTGGTACGAGCAGTACTTC
>.|TRBJ2-5|.|TRBV20-1
CSAVISSLQETQYF
TGCAGTGCGGTCATCAGTTCACTCCAAGAGACCCAGTACTTC
>.|TRBJ2-5|.|TRBV3-1
CASRTGSGTQYF
TGTGCCAGCAGGACAGGTTCCGGGACCCAGTACTTC
>few|TRBJ2-5|.|TRBV7-2
CASAPVQGTGTQYF
TGTGCCAGCGCCCCGGTACAGGGGACTGGGACCCAGTACTTC
>few|TRBJ2-5|TRBD1|TRBV12-3/TRBV12-4
CASSPRDRKETQYF
TGTGCCAGCAGTCCACGGGACAGAAAAGAGACCCAGTACTTC
>once|TRBJ2-1|TRBD2|TRBV7-3
CASSLGPPGTSGVVVHNEQFF
TGTGCCAGCAGCTTAGGTCCCCCCGGGACTAGCGGGGTGGTCGTCCACAATGAGCAGTTCTTC
>.|TRBJ2-5|TRBD2|TRBV24-1
CATSEGTSGGAWETQYF
TGTGCCACCAGTGAGGGGACTAGCGGGGGGGCCTGGGAGACCCAGTACTTC
>.|TRBJ1-5|.|TRBV10-2
CASRGTGNSGPQHF
TGCGCCAGCAGGGGAACAGGGAATTCAGGGCCCCAGCATTTT
>few|TRBJ2-1|.|TRBV6-5
CASSLSGGLRYNEQFF
TGTGCCAGCAGTTTATCCGGGGGACTCCGGTACAATGAGCAATTCTTC
>.|TRBJ1-5|TRBD1|TRBV28
CASSRYRGPHQPQHF
TGTGCCAGCAGTAGGTACAGGGGGCCTCATCAGCCCCAGCATTTT
>.|TRBJ2-1|TRBD1|TRBV12-3/TRBV12-4
CASRTTGGNEQFF
TGTGCCAGCAGGACGACAGGGGGGAATGAGCAGTTCTTC
>.|TRBJ1-2|.|TRBV4-1
CASSQALRSDGYTF
TGCGCCAGCAGCCAAGCCCTCCGTTCAGATGGCTACACCTTC
>few|TRBJ2-7|TRBD2|TRBV12-3/TRBV12-4
CASSLAGGPLYEQYF
TGTGCCAGCAGTCTAGCGGGGGGGCCGCTTTACGAGCAGTACTTC
>few|TRBJ1-2|.|TRBV7-9
CASSLANRERGYTF
TGTGCCAGCAGCTTAGCGAACAGGGAGAGGGGCTACACCTTC
>.|TRBJ2-2|.|TRBV2
CASSGDRLSGELFF
TGTGCCAGCAGTGGCGACAGGTTGTCCGGGGAGCTGTTTTTT
>.|TRBJ1-1|.|TRBV20-1
CSARDPGTEAFF
TGCAGTGCTAGAGATCCCGGCACTGAAGCTTTCTTT
>few|TRBJ2-7|TRBD2|TRBV12-3/TRBV12-4
CASSFRRGGRDEQYF
TGTGCCAGCAGTTTTCGGCGGGGGGGCCGGGACGAGCAGTACTTC
>.|TRBJ2-4|.|TRBV10-3
CATSGDKNIQYF
TGTGCCACCTCAGGGGACAAAAACATTCAGTACTTC
>few|TRBJ1-4|.|TRBV3-1
CASSPDFNEKLFF
TGTGCCAGCAGCCCCGACTTTAATGAAAAACTGTTTTTT
>few|TRBJ2-4|TRBD2|TRBV6-1
CASSEAGTRVGIQYF
TGTGCCAGCAGTGAAGCGGGGACTAGAGTTGGCATTCAGTACTTC
>.|TRBJ2-5|TRBD2|TRBV20-1
CSATLVGGTGETQYF
TGCAGTGCAACCCTAGTCGGGGGGACGGGGGAGACCCAGTACTTC
>.|TRBJ2-7|TRBD2|TRBV11-2
CASSLWEGSYEQYF
TGTGCCAGCAGCTTATGGGAGGGTTCATACGAGCAGTACTTC
>.|TRBJ2-7|.|TRBV12-3/TRBV12-4
CASSPGRNEQYF
TGTGCCAGCAGTCCCGGGCGAAACGAGCAGTACTTC
>few|TRBJ2-5|.|TRBV10-2
CAMGQGSQETQYF
TGCGCCATGGGGCAGGGATCACAAGAGACCCAGTACTTC
>.|TRBJ1-2|TRBD1|TRBV29-1
CSARQGRGYGYTF
TGCAGCGCACGACAGGGGAGGGGCTATGGCTACACCTTC
>.|TRBJ1-4|.|TRBV18
CASSLGAYATNEKLFF
TGTGCCAGCTCACTTGGGGCTTATGCAACTAATGAAAAACTGTTTTTT
>.|TRBJ1-2|.|TRBV29-1
CSVGTDRSYGYTF
TGCAGCGTTGGAACCGACAGATCCTATGGCTACACCTTC
>.|TRBJ2-7|TRBD2|TRBV12-5
CASGAGGYEQYF
TGTGCTAGTGGCGCGGGGGGCTACGAGCAGTACTTC
>many|TRBJ2-5|.|TRBV13
CASSFGGPETQYF
TGTGCCAGCAGCTTCGGGGGGCCAGAGACCCAGTACTTC
>.|TRBJ2-2|.|TRBV4-2
CASSQGGVILGELFF
TGTGCCAGCAGCCAAGGCGGGGTGATCCTCGGGGAGCTGTTTTTT